The T cell receptor beta chain under discussion was sequenced for a study of HIV-infected children after antiretroviral therapy interruption. The TCR library was built from RNA with a 3' RACE protocol and unique molecular identifiers. TCRdb used MiXCR to reprocess the 3' RACE reads, holding one entry per CDR3 protein. This sample carries about 89,000 distinct CDR3 sequences, about 7.2% of them seen once, and the ten largest clones take 0.85% to 1.3%. Treatment here: PENTA 11 planned treatment interruption arm or continuous ART arm. The germline CDR1 and CDR2 sequences are SGHTA and FQGNSA. Trimming took off 2 bases at V and 4 bases at J, with 8 bases between the two ends. This CDR3 is built from 13 residues.

Material: CD45RA+ CD4+ T cells from PBMCs, pooled from several time points, obtained from a donor given antiretroviral therapy, either interrupted or continuous. Subset given: naive CD4+ CD45RA+ CD45RO- T cells. This chain connects TRBV7-2 to TRBJ1-1; D gene uncertain. The sequence was collected from a pool of human donors with HIV. CDR3 sequence (DNA): TGTGCCAGCAGCTTAAGTCAGGCCACTGAAGCTTTCTTT. Protein: CASSLSQATEAFF.